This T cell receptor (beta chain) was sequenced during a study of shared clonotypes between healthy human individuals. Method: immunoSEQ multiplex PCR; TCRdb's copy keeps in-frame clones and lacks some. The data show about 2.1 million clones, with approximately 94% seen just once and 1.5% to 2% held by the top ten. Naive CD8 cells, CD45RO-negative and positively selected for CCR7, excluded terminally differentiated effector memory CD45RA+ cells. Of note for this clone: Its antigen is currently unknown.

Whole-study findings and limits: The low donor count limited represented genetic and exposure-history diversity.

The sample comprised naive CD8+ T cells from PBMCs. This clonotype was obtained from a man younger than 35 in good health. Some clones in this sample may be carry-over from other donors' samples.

CDR3 sequence reads: CASSLAQGLGGELFF. The CDR3 DNA sequence: TGTGCCAGCAGCTTAGCGCAGGGGCTTGGCGGGGAGCTGTTTTTT. The genes are TRBV7-9 and TRBJ2-2; D possibly corresponds to TRBD1 (6 bases). The germline V and J ends were trimmed by 0 bases and 7 bases, with 12 bases remaining between them. Germline V gene data show CDR1 as SEHNR and CDR2 as FQNEAQ (reference sequence). The CDR3 totals 15 residues. The full variable domain, its missing parts supplied by reference TRBV7-9 and TRBJ2-2, is DTGVSQNPRHKITKRGQNVTFRCDPISEHNRLYWYRQTLGQGPEFLTYFQNEAQLEKSRLLSDRFSAERPKGSFSTLEIQRTEQGDSAMYLCASSLAQGLGGELFFGEGSRLTVL.